This T cell receptor (beta chain) was found in a study of T cell changes during pregnancy in multiple sclerosis. Assay used: immunoSEQ multiplex PCR; TCRdb lists only in-frame clones, some missing. The sample shows around 92,000 clones, about 94% of them seen only once. The CDR3 covers 15 residues. Germline CDR1 is LNHDA and CDR2 is SQIVND (reference sequence). The ends were cut back, 2 bases at V and 0 bases at J, with 11 bases in the middle. The sequenced sample was peripheral blood, obtained in the third trimester of pregnancy. The chain has TRBV19 and TRBJ2-7, with D possibly matching TRBD2 (5 bases). The receptor was isolated from a female donor with multiple sclerosis, enrolled in a pregnancy study. The DNA for the CDR3 is TGTGCCAGTAGTATAATTTTGGGAGACTCCTACGAGCAGTACTTC. This translates into CASSIILGDSYEQYF.